This T cell receptor (beta chain) was sequenced for a study of cytomegalovirus exposure and HLA in healthy donors. Study-level findings and limits: Earlier analysis found most TCR beta V segments productive about 87% or about 30% of the time.

A word on this clone: Antigen specificity is unknown.

The PCR ran on 60 Vbeta and 13 Jbeta primers. Profiled with immunoSEQ multiplex PCR; TCRdb holds only in-frame clones, not every one. This table has about 170,000 clones, approximately 81% appearing once. The TCR sequence derives from a boy between 2 and 10 years old in good health and CMV-seronegative. The sequencing sample was made of PBMCs.

The CDR3 loop is CAWSVWGSNYGYTF. DNA for the CDR3: TGTGCCTGGAGTGTCTGGGGCAGTAACTATGGCTACACCTTC. The chain has TRBV30 and TRBJ1-2; D may be TRBD1 (5 bases). Per germline, CDR1 GTSNPN and CDR2 SVGIG (reference sequence). V was trimmed by 0 bases and J by 1 base, leaving 9 bases between them. There are 14 residues in the CDR3. Full variable domain (missing parts from reference TRBV30 and TRBJ1-2): SQTIHQWPATLVQPVGSPLSLECTVEGTSNPNLYWYRQAAGRGLQLLFYSVGIGQISSEVPQNLSASRPQDRQFILSSKKLLLSDSGFYLCAWSVWGSNYGYTFGSGTRLTVV.